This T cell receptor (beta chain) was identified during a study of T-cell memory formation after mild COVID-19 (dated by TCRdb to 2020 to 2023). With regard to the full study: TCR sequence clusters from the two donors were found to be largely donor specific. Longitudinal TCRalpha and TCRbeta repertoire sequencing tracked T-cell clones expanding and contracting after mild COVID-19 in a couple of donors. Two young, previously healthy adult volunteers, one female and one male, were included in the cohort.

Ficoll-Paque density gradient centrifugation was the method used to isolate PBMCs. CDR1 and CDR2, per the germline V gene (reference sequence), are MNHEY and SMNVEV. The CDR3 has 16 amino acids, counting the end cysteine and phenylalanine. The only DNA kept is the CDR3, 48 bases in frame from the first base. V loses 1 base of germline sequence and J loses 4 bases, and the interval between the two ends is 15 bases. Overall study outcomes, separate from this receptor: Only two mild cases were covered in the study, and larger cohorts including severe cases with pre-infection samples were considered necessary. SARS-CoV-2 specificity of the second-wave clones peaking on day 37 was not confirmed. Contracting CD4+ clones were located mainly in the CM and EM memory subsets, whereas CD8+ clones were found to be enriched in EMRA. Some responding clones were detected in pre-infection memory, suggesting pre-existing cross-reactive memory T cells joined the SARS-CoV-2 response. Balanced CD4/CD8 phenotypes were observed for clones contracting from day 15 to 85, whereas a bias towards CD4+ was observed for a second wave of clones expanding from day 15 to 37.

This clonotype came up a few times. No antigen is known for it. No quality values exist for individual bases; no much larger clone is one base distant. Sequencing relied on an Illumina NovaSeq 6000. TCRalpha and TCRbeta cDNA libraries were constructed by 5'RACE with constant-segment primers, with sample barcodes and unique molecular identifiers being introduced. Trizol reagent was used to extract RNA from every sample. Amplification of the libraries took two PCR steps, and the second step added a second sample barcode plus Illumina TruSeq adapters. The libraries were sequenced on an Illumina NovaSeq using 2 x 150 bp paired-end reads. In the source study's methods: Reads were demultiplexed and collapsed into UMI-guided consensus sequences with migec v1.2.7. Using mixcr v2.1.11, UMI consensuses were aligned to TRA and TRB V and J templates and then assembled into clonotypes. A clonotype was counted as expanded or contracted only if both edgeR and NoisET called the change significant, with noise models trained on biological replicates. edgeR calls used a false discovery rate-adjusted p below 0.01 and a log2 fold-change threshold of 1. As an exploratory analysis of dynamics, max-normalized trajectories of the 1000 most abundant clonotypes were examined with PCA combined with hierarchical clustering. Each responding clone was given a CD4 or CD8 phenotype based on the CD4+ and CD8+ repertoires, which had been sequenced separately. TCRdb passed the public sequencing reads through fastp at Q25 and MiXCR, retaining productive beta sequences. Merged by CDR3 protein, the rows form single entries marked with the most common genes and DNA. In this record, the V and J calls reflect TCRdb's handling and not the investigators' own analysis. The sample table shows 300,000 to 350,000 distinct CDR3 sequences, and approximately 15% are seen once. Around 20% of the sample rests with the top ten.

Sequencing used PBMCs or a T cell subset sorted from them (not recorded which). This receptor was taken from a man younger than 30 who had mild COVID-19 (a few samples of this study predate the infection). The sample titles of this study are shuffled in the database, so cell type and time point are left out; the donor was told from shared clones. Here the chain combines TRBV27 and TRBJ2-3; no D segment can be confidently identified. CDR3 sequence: CASSLYDVHRSDTQYF. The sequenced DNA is TGTGCCAGCAGTTTATACGACGTCCATAGGTCAGATACGCAGTATTTT.